The 28 T cell receptor beta chains reported below all come from one sample, sequenced in a study of OX40 agonist ivuxolimab in advanced cancers. The protocol was immunoSEQ multiplex PCR, while the TCRdb copy is restricted to in-frame clones and leaves out a portion. The table records some 51,000 clones, about 87% of them present only once. Sample: CD4+ or CD8+ T cells sorted from blood, taken in a trial of the OX40 agonist ivuxolimab. The receptor set was obtained from an adult with an advanced solid tumor such as melanoma, head and neck, liver or kidney cancer.

The CDR3 DNA follows: TGTGCCAGCAGCGGAGACAGGGTTGGTGGCTACACCTTC. This gives the protein CASSGDRVGGYTF. The genes are TRBV9 and TRBJ1-2; TRBD1 agrees at 7 bases. This CDR3 is built from 13 residues. V gave up 3 bases and J gave up 7 bases; unmatched junction bases: 6. In germline, CDR1 is SGDLS, CDR2 YYNGEE.

The chain employs TRBV7-2 and TRBJ1-2; D might be TRBD1 (5 bases). Germline V gene lookup returns CDR1 SGHTA and CDR2 FQGNSA. V lost 5 bases to trimming and J lost 6 bases, with 19 bases between them. The CDR3 runs to 15 residues. The CDR3 region has the DNA TGTGCCAGCAGCCGGTCGGACACGAGGACGAATGGCTACACCTTC. Residues: CASSRSDTRTNGYTF.

This chain uses TRBV7-9 with TRBJ2-7, with D tentatively TRBD1 (5 bases). V was clipped by 2 bases and J by 2 bases, with 13 bases between them. The CDR3 runs to 15 residues. From germline, CDR1 is SEHNR and CDR2 FQNEAQ (reference sequence). DNA for the CDR3: TGTGCCAGCAGCTTACCGAGGCAGGGAACCTACGAGCAGTACTTC. This sequence encodes CASSLPRQGTYEQYF. The full variable domain, with the rest looked up from reference TRBV7-9 and TRBJ2-7, is DTGVSQNPRHKITKRGQNVTFRCDPISEHNRLYWYRQTLGQGPEFLTYFQNEAQLEKSRLLSDRFSAERPKGSFSTLEIQRTEQGDSAMYLCASSLPRQGTYEQYFGPGTRLTVT.

This rearrangement joins TRBV30 to TRBJ2-2, with D possibly matching TRBD2 (6 bases). V was cut by 5 bases and J by 2 bases, with 18 bases left in between. Looked up from germline, CDR1 is GTSNPN and CDR2 is SVGIG (reference sequence). CDR3 length: 16 amino acids. CDR3 protein: CAWEDGTPFNTGELFF. The CDR3 nucleotides read TGTGCCTGGGAAGACGGGACTCCATTTAACACCGGGGAGCTGTTTTTT.

This chain connects TRBV27 to TRBJ1-6; tentatively, D is TRBD1 (6 bases). The ends were cut back, 3 bases at V and 9 bases at J, with 12 bases in the middle. Germline CDR1 reads MNHEY; CDR2 reads SMNVEV (reference sequence). This CDR3 has 14 amino acids. The CDR3 coding sequence is TGTGCCAGCAGTTTGCGGGCAGGGGCTTCACCCCTCCACTTT. This codes for CASSLRAGASPLHF.

The J gene is TRBJ1-6, the V gene TRBV27, with D perhaps matching TRBD1 (6 bases). The CDR3 loop spans 14 amino acids. Germline V gene sequence: CDR1 MNHEY, CDR2 SMNVEV (reference sequence). Between the trimmed V and J ends, which lost 3 bases and 7 bases, there was a span of 10 bases. CDR3 in DNA: TGTGCCAGCAGTTTTGTCCAGGGGAATTCACCCCTCCACTTT. Protein product: CASSFVQGNSPLHF.

The chain employs TRBV28 and TRBJ1-5; D not resolved. The CDR3 is 11 residues long. Germline V CDR1 and CDR2: MDHEN, SYDVKM. The V and J ends lost 4 bases and 5 bases respectively, with 3 bases between them. The chain's CDR3 is CASSSHQPQHF. In DNA form, the CDR3 reads TGTGCCAGCAGTTCCCATCAGCCCCAGCATTTT.

The chain has TRBV11-3 and TRBJ2-7; a weak D match, TRBD1 (6 bases). Germline loops: CDR1 SGHNT, CDR2 YENEEA. The CDR3 covers 14 residues. V lost 5 bases, J lost 2 bases, and 13 bases lay in between. This CDR3 is CASSPGTQAYEQYF. In DNA form, the CDR3 reads TGTGCCAGCAGCCCGGGGACACAAGCCTACGAGCAGTACTTC.

The chain couples TRBV27 to TRBJ2-5; D gene uncertain. The germline CDR1 and CDR2 sequences are MNHEY and SMNVEV (reference sequence). V lost 3 bases and J 3 bases, leaving 2 bases between the germline ends. This CDR3 is built from 11 residues. CDR3 loop: CASSFKETQYF. In nucleotides, the CDR3 is TGTGCCAGCAGTTTTAAAGAGACCCAGTACTTC.

The table lists this clone with a count of one. The chain recombines TRBV4-1 with TRBJ2-3, with D perhaps TRBD2 (6 bases). The V gene's germline CDR1 is MGHRA and CDR2 YSYEKL. Trimming shortened V by 5 bases and J by 5 bases, and 17 bases separated the two germline ends. This CDR3 spans 15 amino acids. The DNA for the CDR3 is TGCGCCAGCAGCTCCCTAGCGATCCTGGGAGATACGCAGTATTTT. Its translation: CASSSLAILGDTQYF.

The V gene is TRBV19, the J gene TRBJ2-5; 9 bases are a match to TRBD2. CDR3 length equals 17 residues. V lost 4 bases, J lost 4 bases, and 13 bases stayed unmatched. Per germline, CDR1 LNHDA and CDR2 SQIVND (reference sequence). CDR3 amino acids: CASSKGVGLAGIETQYF. CDR3 DNA sequence: TGTGCCAGTAGTAAGGGAGTCGGGCTAGCGGGGATAGAGACCCAGTACTTC.

This clone has a single count. The chain links TRBV9 to TRBJ2-5; 10 bases fit TRBD1. Germline V gene sequence: CDR1 SGDLS, CDR2 YYNGEE. This CDR3 is built from 15 residues. The J segment lost 7 bases and the V segment lost 3 bases, leaving 9 bases of the junction unmatched. CDR3 DNA sequence: TGTGCCAGCAGCGACCATAAAGGGACAGGGGTGACCCAGTACTTC. It yields the protein CASSDHKGTGVTQYF.

The V gene is TRBV19, the J gene TRBJ2-7; D is possibly TRBD2 (5 bases). The V end was cut by 4 bases, the J end by 3 bases, with 10 bases between. Looked up from germline, CDR1 is LNHDA and CDR2 is SQIVND (reference sequence). There are 13 residues in the CDR3. CDR3 protein: CASSTAGDYEQYF. CDR3 bases: TGTGCCAGTAGTACCGCGGGTGACTACGAGCAGTACTTC. Together with reference TRBV19 and TRBJ2-7, the CDR3 gives the full variable domain: DGGITQSPKYLFRKEGQNVTLSCEQNLNHDAMYWYRQDPGQGLRLIYYSQIVNDFQKGDIAEGYSVSREKKESFPLTVTSAQKNPTAFYLCASSTAGDYEQYFGPGTRLTVT.

This rearrangement joins TRBV6-6 to TRBJ2-3; 8 bases are shared with TRBD2. CDR3 size: 15 residues. V lost 0 bases and J lost 6; bases outside the gene matches: 5. Germline V gene data show CDR1 as MNHNY and CDR2 as SVGAGI (reference sequence). CDR3 nucleotides: TGTGCCAGCAGTTACTCGGGCGGGGGGACGGATACGCAGTATTTT. Amino acids: CASSYSGGGTDTQYF.

The chain couples TRBV30 to TRBJ1-6; TRBD1 is a possible D gene (6 bases). Trimming took off 5 bases at V and 0 bases at J, with 14 bases between the two ends. This CDR3 is built from 16 residues. Germline V gene lookup returns CDR1 GTSNPN and CDR2 SVGIG (reference sequence). The CDR3 is CAWGGLPSSYNSPLHF. Here the CDR3 DNA reads TGTGCCTGGGGGGGCCTGCCGAGCTCCTATAATTCACCCCTCCACTTT.

This clone was seen only a few times. V is TRBV20-1 and J is TRBJ1-2, with D uncertain. Trimming removed 3 bases from V and 7 bases from J, with 9 bases in between. Germline CDR1 and CDR2: DFQATT and SNEGSKA (reference sequence). This CDR3 is built from 11 residues. DNA for the CDR3: TGCAGTGCTAGGTTGGACGGTGGCTACACCTTC. Translated, it gives CSARLDGGYTF.

This chain joins TRBV28 and TRBJ1-6; D ambiguous. Deletions cut 6 bases from V and 7 bases from J, with 4 bases between. Germline assignment: CDR1 MDHEN and CDR2 SYDVKM. The CDR3 extends over 11 amino acids. CDR3 DNA: TGTGCCAGCAGCCCGAATTCACCCCTCCACTTT. Its translation: CASSPNSPLHF.

The chain is built from TRBV2 and TRBJ1-2, with D perhaps matching TRBD1 (5 bases). Per germline, CDR1 SNHLY and CDR2 FYNNEI. V lost 7 bases, J lost 4 bases, and 10 bases lay in between. The CDR3 has 12 residues. Written as DNA, the CDR3 is TGTGCCAGCACCCGACAGATCTATGGCTACACCTTC. This codes for CASTRQIYGYTF.

The chain uses TRBV9 and TRBJ2-5; 7 bases match TRBD2. Trimming took 2 bases from V and 9 from J; bases not matched to a gene: 16. CDR3 length equals 16 residues. Per germline, CDR1 SGDLS and CDR2 YYNGEE. In DNA, the CDR3 is TGTGCCAGCAGCGTTAAAGCTAGCGGACCTCAATTGGCCCAGTACTTC. It codes for CASSVKASGPQLAQYF.

The chain links TRBV30 to TRBJ1-5, with D unclear. The germline V gene has CDR1 GTSNPN and CDR2 SVGIG (reference sequence). This CDR3 comprises 12 residues. V was pared by 8 bases and J by 0 bases, with 8 bases between. The CDR3, as DNA: TGTGCCGTTAAGATTAGCAATCAGCCCCAGCATTTT. Protein sequence: CAVKISNQPQHF.

The J gene is TRBJ2-3, the V gene TRBV4-1, with TRBD1 matching over 9 bases. With V trimmed by 8 bases and J by 3 bases, 6 bases remained unmatched. The length of the CDR3 is 14 residues. Germline V gene lookup returns CDR1 MGHRA and CDR2 YSYEKL. In nucleotides, the CDR3 is TGCGCCAGCGGCGGGACAGGGTCGACAGATACGCAGTATTTT. Its translation is CASGGTGSTDTQYF.

V and J are TRBV5-1 and TRBJ2-7; 7 bases are shared with TRBD2. Germline V lookup: CDR1 SGHRS, CDR2 YFSETQ. Germline trimming cut 1 base from V and 6 bases from J; bases unmatched to any gene: 1. CDR3 length equals 12 residues. DNA of the CDR3: TGCGCCAGCAGCTTGTCGGGGGGCGAGCAGTACTTC. The encoded protein is CASSLSGGEQYF.

The rearrangement links TRBV25-1 to TRBJ2-5; D call uncertain. This CDR3 is built from 14 residues. The germline CDR1 and CDR2 sequences are MGHDK and SYGVNS. Trimming stripped 1 base from V and 1 base from J, with 7 bases between. CDR3 coding DNA: TGTGCCAGCAGTGAATCGGTAGCCCAAGAGACCCAGTACTTC. Amino acids: CASSESVAQETQYF.

The V call is TRBV5-1, the J call TRBJ2-7, with 7 nucleotides matching TRBD1. Germline trimming cut 2 bases from V and 4 bases from J; bases unmatched to any gene: 6. Germline CDR1 reads SGHRS; CDR2 reads YFSETQ. The CDR3 extends over 14 amino acids. This chain's CDR3 is CASSFGTASYEQYF. The CDR3 DNA follows: TGCGCCAGCAGCTTTGGGACAGCCTCATACGAGCAGTACTTC.

The CDR3 DNA reads TGCGCCAGCAGCCAAGGGGCGGGACAGGGGACCCACGAGCAGTACTTC. This gives the protein CASSQGAGQGTHEQYF. The chain carries TRBV4-1 and TRBJ2-7, with 10 bases identical to TRBD1. CDR3 length equals 16 residues. The V segment lost 1 base and the J segment 5 bases; nucleotides outside the gene matches: 8. CDR1 is MGHRA, CDR2 YSYEKL, per germline.

The CDR3 bases are TGTGCCAGCAGTGAAAGCCGGGACAGGGTCGACGAGCAGTACTTC. This sequence encodes CASSESRDRVDEQYF. The chain combines TRBV25-1 with TRBJ2-7; 9 bases match TRBD1. The CDR3 is 15 residues long. With 2 bases clipped from V and 5 bases from J, the junction kept 7 bases outside the gene matches. Germline V gene sequence: CDR1 MGHDK, CDR2 SYGVNS.

On this clone: Mismatch with germline at one junction end may stem from a read error. This chain joins TRBV29-1 and TRBJ2-7; TRBD1 might be the D (6 bases). The length of the CDR3 is 12 residues. Looked up from germline, CDR1 is SQVTM and CDR2 is ANQGSEA. The CDR3 nucleotides are TGCAGCGTTGAAGATCCTCCAGGGGTCCCTCTCTTC. This sequence encodes CSVEDPPGVPLF.

The rearrangement uses TRBV10-3 and TRBJ2-7; 8 bases map to TRBD1. After removal of 0 bases from V and 5 bases from J, the junction contained 12 bases not matched to a gene. Germline V gene data show CDR1 as ENHRY and CDR2 as SYGVKD. The CDR3 contains 17 residues. This CDR3 is CAISESPLRQGLNEQYF. The CDR3 region has the DNA TGTGCCATCAGTGAGTCGCCCCTTAGACAGGGGTTAAACGAGCAGTACTTC.